This T cell receptor (beta chain) was identified during a study of blood T cell repertoires in COVID-19. In the study overall: Acute and convalescent COVID-19 samples came from the United States, Italy and Spain. The analysed material was cDNA or gDNA that came from T cells, B-cell-depleted T cells, or PBMCs.

Study processing details: Amplification of reference gene primers was used by the study to estimate nucleated cell counts. Clones were sequenced by immunoSEQ multiplex PCR, and TCRdb holds only the in-frame ones, with some missing. V and J calls and clone size come straight from that table; D and trimming were deduced from the DNA. The sample includes hundreds of thousands of clones, approximately 88% seen only once; the top ten take around 6%. The CDR3 extends over 15 amino acids. The V gene end was trimmed by 1 base and the J gene end by 2 bases; junction bases not matched to a gene: 4. In germline, CDR1 is MGHRA, CDR2 YSYEKL.

Specimen: peripheral blood. The chain has TRBV4-1 and TRBJ2-7, with 8 bases lining up with TRBD1. The TCR was taken from a man aged 60 to 75 who had recovered from COVID-19. The CDR3 here is CASSQADRVTYEQYF. Written as DNA, the CDR3 is TGCGCCAGCAGCCAAGCGGACAGGGTAACCTACGAGCAGTACTTC.